The present TCR beta chain was sequenced within a study of blood T cell repertoires in COVID-19. Study-level background: Whether acute or convalescent, the COVID-19 samples came from the United States, Italy and Spain. Sample material is recorded as cDNA or gDNA derived from T cells, B-cell-depleted T cells, or PBMCs.

Original analysis: For nucleated cells, counts were estimated from reference gene primer amplification. Sequenced by immunoSEQ multiplex PCR; TCRdb stores in-frame clones only, minus some. That table supplies the V and J calls and clone size; D and trimming were determined from the DNA. The repertoire consists of 200,000 to 300,000 clones, with 84% occurring once and the leading ten covering 4.2%. Looked up from germline, CDR1 is MNHEY and CDR2 is SMNVEV (reference sequence). V gave up 2 bases and J gave up 4 bases; unmatched junction bases: 4. The CDR3 is 16 amino acids. The sequencing sample was made of peripheral blood. The chain carries TRBV27 and TRBJ2-1; 11 bases fit TRBD1. This clonotype originated in a man in his 60s with acute or convalescent COVID-19. In DNA, the CDR3 is TGTGCCAGCAGTTTAGGGACAGGGGGGTTTTACAATGAGCAGTTCTTC. Translating it yields CASSLGTGGFYNEQFF.